This T cell receptor (beta chain) was identified in a study of shared clonotypes between healthy human individuals. Both subsets, CD45RA+ naive and CD45RA-negative memory, were split from the CD4+ cells. The assay ran at deep level. The repertoire was sequenced with immunoSEQ multiplex PCR; TCRdb's copy has only in-frame clones and lacks some. The sample holds about 1 million clones; roughly 70% are singletons and the top ten take nearly 1.5%. Details on this clone: Its specificity is not known.

Overall study results and limits: When compared with the clonotypes that were shared by all four sorted-subset donors, the non-shared clonotypes turned out to have lower generation probabilities.

Sequencing was performed on memory CD4+ T cells sorted from blood. Subset in this sample: CD45RA-negative fraction. The source of this sequence is a man between 18 and 35 years old in good health.

CDR3 region: CASSRTGGTEAFF. CDR3 coding DNA: TGCGCCAGCAGTCGGACAGGGGGAACTGAAGCTTTCTTT. The chain joins TRBV10-1 to TRBJ1-1; the match to TRBD1 covers 10 bases. The germline gives CDR1 WNHNN, CDR2 SYGVQD (reference sequence). Trimming at V came to 5 bases and at J to 5 bases, leaving 2 bases not matched to a gene. The CDR3 is 13 amino acids.